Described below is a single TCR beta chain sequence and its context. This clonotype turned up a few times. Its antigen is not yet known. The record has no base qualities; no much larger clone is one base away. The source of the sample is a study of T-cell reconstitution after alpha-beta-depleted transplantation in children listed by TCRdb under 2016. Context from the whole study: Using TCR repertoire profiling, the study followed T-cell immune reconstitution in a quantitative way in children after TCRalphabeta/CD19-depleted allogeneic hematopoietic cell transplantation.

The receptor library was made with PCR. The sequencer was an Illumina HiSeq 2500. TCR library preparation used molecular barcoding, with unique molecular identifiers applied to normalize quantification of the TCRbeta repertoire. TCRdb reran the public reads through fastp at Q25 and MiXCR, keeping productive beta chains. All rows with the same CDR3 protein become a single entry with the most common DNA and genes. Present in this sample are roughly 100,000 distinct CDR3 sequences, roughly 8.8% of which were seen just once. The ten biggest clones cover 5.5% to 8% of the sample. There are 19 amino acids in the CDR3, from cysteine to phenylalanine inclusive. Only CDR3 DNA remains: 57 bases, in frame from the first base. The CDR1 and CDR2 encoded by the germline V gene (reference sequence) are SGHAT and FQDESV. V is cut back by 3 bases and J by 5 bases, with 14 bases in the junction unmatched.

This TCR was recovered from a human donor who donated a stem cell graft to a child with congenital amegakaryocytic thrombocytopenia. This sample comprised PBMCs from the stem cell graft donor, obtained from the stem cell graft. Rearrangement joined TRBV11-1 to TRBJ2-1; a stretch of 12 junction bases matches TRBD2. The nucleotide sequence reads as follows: TGTGCCAGCAGCTTTGCCGGGACTAGCGGGCCGGCAGGCAACAATGAGCAGTTCTTC. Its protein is CASSFAGTSGPAGNNEQFF.